The rows below give T cell receptor beta chains drawn from one sample of a study of beta chain features in type 1 diabetes. Some clones are missing from TCRdb's copy, which holds only in-frame ones; the method was immunoSEQ multiplex PCR. This sample has about 300,000 clones, with roughly 14% found just once. Material: naive CD4+ T cells from blood. The receptor source for this set is a woman under 30 with type 1 diabetes. CDR3s include the opening cysteine and the closing phenylalanine or tryptophan. D genes are given only for firm matches. The listing skips clone size in some rows; elsewhere it reads once, few, many or a size class.

TRBJ1-2	.	TRBV2	.	TGTGCCAGCAGTGAATCGGATGGCTACACCTTC	CASSESDGYTF
TRBJ2-5	.	TRBV27	few	TGTGCCAGCAGTTCCGCCCTGACAGGAAAAGAGACCCAGTACTTC	CASSSALTGKETQYF
TRBJ2-5	.	TRBV5-1	few	TGCGCCAGCAGTGCAGGGCTGGAGGAGACCCAGTACTTC	CASSAGLEETQYF
TRBJ2-3	.	TRBV28	few	TGTGCCAGCAGTTTGCTAGCTAGCACAGATACGCAGTATTTT	CASSLLASTDTQYF
TRBJ1-1	.	TRBV5-1	.	TGCGCCAGCAGCATCGAGGTCGGGAACACTGAAGCTTTCTTT	CASSIEVGNTEAFF
TRBJ2-3	.	TRBV11-3	.	TGTGCCAGCGGAGCAGAAGGGAGACTCACAGATACGCAGTATTTT	CASGAEGRLTDTQYF
TRBJ1-1	TRBD1	TRBV18	.	TGTGCCAGCTCGCCATACAGGGGTGAGGTGAACACTGAAGCTTTCTTT	CASSPYRGEVNTEAFF
TRBJ2-3	TRBD1	TRBV7-2	few	TGTGCCACCGGACAGGGCACAGATACGCAGTATTTT	CATGQGTDTQYF
TRBJ1-1	TRBD1	TRBV5-1	once	TGCGCCAGCAGCCCAGCCCCGGGACAGGGGGTAGCTTTCTTT	CASSPAPGQGVAFF
TRBJ1-5	TRBD1	TRBV18	few	TGTGCCAGCTCATTACGGACAGGAAACAATCAGCCCCAGCATTTT	CASSLRTGNNQPQHF
TRBJ2-1	TRBD1	TRBV18	few	TGTGCCAGCTCACCACGGGACAGGACAAGTCACTACAATGAGCAGTTCTTC	CASSPRDRTSHYNEQFF
TRBJ2-1	TRBD2	TRBV28	few	TGTGCCAGCAGCCCCCCCCCACGACCTAGCGGAACCTACAATGAGCAGTTCTTC	CASSPPPRPSGTYNEQFF
TRBJ2-2	.	TRBV2	.	TGTGCCAGCAGGGGGCAGGGTTCCGGGGAGCTGTTTTTT	CASRGQGSGELFF
TRBJ2-7	.	TRBV4-1	.	TGCGCCAGCAGCCAGCAAACAACTAGTTTGGGGTACGAGCAGTACTTC	CASSQQTTSLGYEQYF
TRBJ1-1	TRBD1	TRBV15	.	TGTGCCACCAGCAGGGGCGGGACAGGGATGGCGAACACTGAAGCTTTCTTT	CATSRGGTGMANTEAFF
TRBJ1-2	.	TRBV20-1	few	TGCAGTGCTAGAGCACGCGATGGCTACACCTTC	CSARARDGYTF
TRBJ1-2	TRBD1	TRBV6-5	.	TGTGCCAGCAGACGGGACAGTCAGAACTATGGCTACACCTTC	CASRRDSQNYGYTF
TRBJ2-1	TRBD2	TRBV7-9	.	TGTGCCAGCAGCATCCTAGCGGGAGGACTCAAGCAGTTCTTC	CASSILAGGLKQFF
TRBJ2-5	TRBD2	TRBV18	.	TGTGCCAGCTCCCCGACTAGCGGGAGGGAGACCCAGTACTTC	CASSPTSGRETQYF
TRBJ2-2	TRBD2	TRBV9	few	TGTGCCAGCAGCGTGGGACTACCCACCGGGGAGCTGTTTTTT	CASSVGLPTGELFF
TRBJ2-7	TRBD1	TRBV28	few	TGTGCCAGCAGCGGTTCGGACAGGGGGCTGGTCTACGAGCAGTACTTC	CASSGSDRGLVYEQYF
TRBJ2-1	.	TRBV5-1	.	TGCGCCAGCAGCTTCCTCCCGGGGGTGGACGGGAATGAGCAGTTCTTC	CASSFLPGVDGNEQFF
TRBJ1-1	TRBD1	TRBV5-8	once	TGTGCCAGCAGCCGCAGGGGGTTGAGGACTGAAGCTTTCTTT	CASSRRGLRTEAFF